At least ten counts were recorded for the clone carrying this T cell receptor (beta chain). This specimen comes from a study of T-cell memory formation after mild COVID-19. TCRdb re-derived calls from the 5' RACE reads in MiXCR, one entry per CDR3 protein. Of about 400,000 distinct CDR3 sequences listed, 20% to 25% are singletons. The V end lost 6 bases, the J end lost 5 bases, and 10 bases lay between the germline ends. The CDR3 is 12 residues long. This rearrangement joins TRBV12-3 or TRBV12-4 to TRBJ2-5; possible D gene TRBD2, 6 bases. Specimen: PBMCs or a T cell subset sorted from them (not recorded which). This TCR was recovered from an adult woman who had mild COVID-19 (a few samples of this study predate the infection). Cell type and time point are not known. In DNA form, the CDR3 reads TGTGCCAGCAGGGGGGGTGGGGAGACCCAGTACTTC. Translating gives CASRGGGETQYF.